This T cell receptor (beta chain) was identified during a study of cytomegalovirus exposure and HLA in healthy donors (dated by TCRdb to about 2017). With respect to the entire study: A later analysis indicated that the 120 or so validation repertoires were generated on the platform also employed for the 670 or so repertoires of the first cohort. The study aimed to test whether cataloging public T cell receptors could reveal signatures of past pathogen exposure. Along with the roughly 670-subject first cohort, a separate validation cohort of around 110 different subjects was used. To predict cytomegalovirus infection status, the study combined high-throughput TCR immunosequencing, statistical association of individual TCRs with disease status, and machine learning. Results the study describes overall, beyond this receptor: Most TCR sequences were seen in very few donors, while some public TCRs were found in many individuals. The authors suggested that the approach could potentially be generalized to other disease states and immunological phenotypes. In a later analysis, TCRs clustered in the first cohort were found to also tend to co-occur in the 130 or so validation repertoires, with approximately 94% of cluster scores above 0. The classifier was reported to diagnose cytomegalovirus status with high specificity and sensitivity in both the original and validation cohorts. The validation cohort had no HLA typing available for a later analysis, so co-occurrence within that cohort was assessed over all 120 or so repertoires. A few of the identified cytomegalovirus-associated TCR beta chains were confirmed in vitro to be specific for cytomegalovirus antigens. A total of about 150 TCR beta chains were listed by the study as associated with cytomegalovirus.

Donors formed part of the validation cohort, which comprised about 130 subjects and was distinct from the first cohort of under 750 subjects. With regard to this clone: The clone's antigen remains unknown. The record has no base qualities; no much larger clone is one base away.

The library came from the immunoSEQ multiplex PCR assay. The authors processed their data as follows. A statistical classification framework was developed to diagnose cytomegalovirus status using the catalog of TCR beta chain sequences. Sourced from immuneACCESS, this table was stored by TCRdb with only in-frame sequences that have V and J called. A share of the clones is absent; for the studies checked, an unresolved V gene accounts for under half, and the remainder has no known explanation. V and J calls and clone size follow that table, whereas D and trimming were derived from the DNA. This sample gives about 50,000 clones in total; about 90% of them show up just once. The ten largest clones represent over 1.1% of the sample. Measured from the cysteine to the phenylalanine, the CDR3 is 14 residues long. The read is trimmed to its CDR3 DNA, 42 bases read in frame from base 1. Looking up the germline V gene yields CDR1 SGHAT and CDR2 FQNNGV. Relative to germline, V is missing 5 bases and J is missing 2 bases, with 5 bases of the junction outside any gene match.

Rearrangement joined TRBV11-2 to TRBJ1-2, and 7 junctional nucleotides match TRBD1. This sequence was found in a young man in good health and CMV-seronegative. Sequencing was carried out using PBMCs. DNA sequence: TGTGCCAGCAGCACCAAGGACAGGAACTATGGCTACACCTTC. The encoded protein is CASSTKDRNYGYTF.